In this sample, the clone carrying this T cell receptor beta chain turned up once. Treatment indicated: 19 received Ad26.COV2.S at low or high dose, single or two shots; five or six received placebo; per-sample allocation not given. All samples were drawn on day 63, counting from the first vaccine or placebo injection. The source of the sample is a study of Ad26.COV2.S vaccination and SARS-CoV-2 variants. Sequenced by immunoSEQ multiplex PCR; TCRdb stores in-frame clones only, minus some. The table has more than 300,000 clones, roughly 90% seen once. Between the trimmed V and J ends, which lost 1 base and 4 bases, there was a span of 13 bases. Looked up from germline, CDR1 is LNHDA and CDR2 is SQIVND (reference sequence). CDR3 length: 15 amino acids.

J is TRBJ2-5 and V is TRBV19; D possibly uses TRBD1 or TRBD2 (5 bases each). The TCR originated in a person between 18 and 60 years old who received the Ad26.COV2.S COVID-19 vaccine or a placebo. The sample consisted of peripheral blood, taken in a trial of Ad26.COV2.S vaccine versus placebo. CDR3: CASSIGRTGRETQYF. The CDR3 DNA reads as TGTGCCAGTAGTATAGGCAGGACGGGACGAGAGACCCAGTACTTC.